One sample yielded the 27 T cell receptor beta chains listed below, sequenced in a study of blood T cell repertoires in COVID-19. Clones were sequenced by immunoSEQ multiplex PCR, and TCRdb holds only the in-frame ones, with some missing. The data contain roughly 220,000 clones, around 84% of them singletons. The sequenced material came from peripheral blood. The receptors stem from a man in his sixties with acute or convalescent COVID-19.

This clone showed up just a few times. The CDR3 DNA reads TGTGCCAGCTCACGGGCAGGGGGCAAGAACACTGAAGCTTTCTTT. Residues: CASSRAGGKNTEAFF. The V gene is TRBV18, the J gene TRBJ1-1; 8 nucleotides match TRBD1. Germline values: CDR1 KGHSH, CDR2 LQKENI. The CDR3 sequence is 15 residues long. The ends lost 4 bases at V and 1 base at J; junction bases unmatched: 5.

The V and J genes are TRBV18 and TRBJ1-2, with D maybe TRBD1 (6 bases). This CDR3 is built from 16 residues. CDR1 and CDR2 (germline): KGHSH, LQKENI. Between the trimmed V and J ends, which lost 3 bases and 4 bases, there was a span of 18 bases. Here the CDR3 DNA reads TGTGCCAGCTCACCGCCGGGGGGCAAGAGGGGCTATGGCTACACCTTC. This codes for CASSPPGGKRGYGYTF.

J is TRBJ2-1 and V is TRBV5-4; 7 bases are shared with TRBD2. Per germline, CDR1 SGHNT and CDR2 YYREEE (reference sequence). This CDR3 region has 14 residues. V gave up 1 base and J gave up 3 bases; unmatched junction bases: 1. CDR3 coding DNA: TGTGCCAGCAGCTTGACGGGGGGCTACAATGAGCAGTTCTTC. Translation gives CASSLTGGYNEQFF.

The chain employs TRBV6-2 or TRBV6-3 and TRBJ2-5; TRBD2 aligns across 8 bases. V lost 4 bases and J lost 3; bases outside the gene matches: 10. CDR1 is MNHEY, CDR2 SVGEGT, per germline. This CDR3 is built from 16 residues. The CDR3 DNA reads TGTGCCAGCAGTTCCCTGGGGTTAGCGGGAAAAGAGACCCAGTACTTC. It yields the protein CASSSLGLAGKETQYF.

The chain links TRBV21-1 to TRBJ2-7; TRBD2 is the table's D call, not checked against the DNA. TRBV21-1 is listed as a pseudogene. The CDR3 sequence is 16 residues long. In DNA form, the CDR3 reads TGTGCCAGCAGCAAAGAGGGCGGGGGCGCCTCCTACGAGCAGTACTTC. Protein product: CASSKEGGGASYEQYF.

This clone was seen only once. The chain uses TRBV3-1 (or the pseudogene TRBV3-2) and TRBJ2-5; weak D call: TRBD2 (6 bases). The CDR3 runs 12 residues. Germline loops: CDR1 LGHDT, CDR2 YNNKEL (reference sequence). V was trimmed by 1 base and J by 9 bases, leaving 9 bases between them. In nucleotides, the CDR3 is TGTGCCAGCAGCCAAGGACGGAGGGCCCAGTACTTC. Protein product: CASSQGRRAQYF.

This clone occurred once. The genes are TRBV9 and TRBJ2-1; a possible D gene is TRBD1 (5 bases). This CDR3 contains 15 residues. Deletions cut 4 bases from V and 5 bases from J, with 16 bases between. Germline V gives CDR1 SGDLS, CDR2 YYNGEE. The CDR3 sequence: CASSIGQGPNNEQFF. CDR3 sequence (DNA): TGTGCCAGCAGCATCGGCCAGGGCCCCAACAATGAGCAGTTCTTC.

The chain employs TRBV19 and TRBJ1-1; a weak D match, TRBD1 (5 bases). Per germline, CDR1 LNHDA and CDR2 SQIVND (reference sequence). V was pared by 7 bases and J by 4 bases, with 19 bases between. The CDR3 spans 15 residues. The CDR3 nucleotides read TGTGCCAGTAAGCGGGACCGAGCTCGGGGCACTGAAGCTTTCTTT. Translated: CASKRDRARGTEAFF.

This clone was counted between two and nine times. The chain links TRBV7-9 to TRBJ2-7; 8 positions agree with TRBD1. Per the germline V gene, CDR1 is SEHNR and CDR2 is FQNEAQ (reference sequence). This CDR3 has 13 amino acids. With V trimmed by 3 bases and J by 3 bases, 1 base remained unmatched. As DNA, the CDR3 is TGTGCCAGCAGCTTGGGACAGGTCTACGAGCAGTACTTC. It codes for CASSLGQVYEQYF.

The chain carries TRBV6-2 or TRBV6-3 and TRBJ2-1; TRBD1 is a possible D gene (6 bases). Per the germline V gene, CDR1 is MNHEY and CDR2 is SVGEGT. The CDR3 runs to 16 residues. With 0 bases removed from V and 2 bases from J, the gap between germline ends came to 11 bases. The CDR3 spells CASSYSDRRAYNEQFF. CDR3 sequence (DNA): TGTGCCAGCAGTTACTCCGACAGGAGAGCCTACAATGAGCAGTTCTTC.

The chain carries TRBV28 and TRBJ1-6; possible D gene TRBD1, 5 bases. CDR1 and CDR2 from the germline V gene are MDHEN and SYDVKM. Trimming took off 6 bases at V and 7 bases at J, with 19 bases between the two ends. The CDR3 has 16 amino acids. This CDR3 is CASSLMRPRGNSPLHF. The CDR3 DNA sequence: TGTGCCAGCAGCCTAATGAGGCCCCGGGGGAATTCACCCCTCCACTTT.

In DNA form, the CDR3 reads TGTGCCAGCAGCTTAGCTCAACAAGAGACCCAGTACTTC. Translated: CASSLAQQETQYF. This sequence joins TRBV7-8 and TRBJ2-5; D gene ambiguous. V gave up 0 bases and J gave up 2 bases, with 4 bases separating them. This CDR3 is 13 amino acids long. Germline V CDR1 and CDR2: SGHVS, FQNEAQ.

The chain carries TRBV19 and TRBJ1-5; D is unresolved. The CDR3 runs to 15 residues. Germline CDR1 and CDR2: LNHDA and SQIVND (reference sequence). Trimming shortened V by 7 bases and J by 1 base, and 14 bases separated the two germline ends. CDR3 loop: CASIERRSSNQPQHF. The CDR3, as DNA: TGTGCCAGTATCGAACGGCGGAGCAGCAATCAGCCCCAGCATTTT.

This rearrangement joins TRBV30 to TRBJ2-1; 9 bases fit TRBD2. CDR1 GTSNPN and CDR2 SVGIG come from the germline V gene (reference sequence). V shed 2 bases and J 9 bases; nucleotides not matched to a gene: 11. The CDR3 loop spans 15 amino acids. In DNA, the CDR3 is TGTGCCTGGAGTTTCCCTAGCGGGGTGGTGAGTGAGCAGTTCTTC. This gives the protein CAWSFPSGVVSEQFF. Full variable domain (remainder filled in from reference TRBV30 and TRBJ2-1): SQTIHQWPATLVQPVGSPLSLECTVEGTSNPNLYWYRQAAGRGLQLLFYSVGIGQISSEVPQNLSASRPQDRQFILSSKKLLLSDSGFYLCAWSFPSGVVSEQFFGPGTRLTVL.

The genes are TRBV6-1 and TRBJ1-6; TRBD1 is a possible D gene (6 bases). Germline assignment: CDR1 MNHNS and CDR2 SASEGT. With 8 bases removed from V and 0 bases from J, the gap between germline ends came to 14 bases. CDR3 length equals 16 residues. The CDR3 reads CASRGGPSSYNSPLHF. The CDR3 region has the DNA TGTGCCAGCCGTGGGGGCCCGAGCTCCTATAATTCACCCCTCCACTTT.

This chain joins TRBV19 and TRBJ1-2; D possibly corresponds to TRBD1 (5 bases). The length of the CDR3 is 15 residues. V dropped 5 bases and J dropped 7 bases, with 20 bases sitting between them. Germline V lookup: CDR1 LNHDA, CDR2 SQIVND (reference sequence). The DNA of the CDR3 is TGTGCCAGTAGTTGGGGGGAGGACGTCCCCCTTGGCTACACCTTC. Translated, it gives CASSWGEDVPLGYTF.

This clone appeared once. The DNA of the CDR3 is TGTGCCAGCAGAATAGACGGGTCCGAAAATTCACCCCTCCACTTT. Translating it yields CASRIDGSENSPLHF. This sequence joins TRBV6-5 and TRBJ1-6; unclear D gene. Trimming stripped 6 bases from V and 7 bases from J, with 16 bases between. Germline V gene data show CDR1 as MNHEY and CDR2 as SVGAGI. The CDR3 extends over 15 amino acids.

This clone was counted a single time. The J gene is TRBJ1-1, the V gene TRBV7-3; D might be TRBD1 (6 bases). The V gene's germline CDR1 is SGHTA and CDR2 FQGTGA. The V and J ends lost 4 bases and 5 bases respectively, with 11 bases between them. This CDR3 has 13 amino acids. For the CDR3, the DNA is TGTGCCAGCAGCTCAAGAGGGGGTACTGAAGCTTTCTTT. It is translated as CASSSRGGTEAFF.

The chain carries TRBV6-6 and TRBJ1-3; D remains ambiguous. Between the trimmed V and J ends, which lost 3 bases and 4 bases, there was a span of 4 bases. Looked up from germline, CDR1 is MNHNY and CDR2 is SVGAGI (reference sequence). CDR3 length equals 12 residues. CDR3 in DNA: TGTGCCAGCAGTTATCGGGGAAACACCATATATTTT. Translated, it gives CASSYRGNTIYF.

This clone has a handful of counts. This rearrangement joins TRBV2 to TRBJ1-1, with 7 positions matching TRBD1. The trim removed 4 bases at V and 10 bases at J, leaving 15 bases unmatched. CDR3 length equals 15 residues. CDR1 is SNHLY, CDR2 FYNNEI, per germline. The CDR3 loop reads CASSVEGGGGIGAFF. CDR3 nucleotides: TGTGCCAGCAGTGTGGAGGGTGGAGGGGGCATCGGAGCTTTCTTT.

V is TRBV19 and J is TRBJ2-1, with 8 bases aligning to TRBD1. V shed 3 bases, J shed 2 bases, and the junction held 3 bases outside the gene matches. Germline lookup yields CDR1 LNHDA and CDR2 SQIVND (reference sequence). This CDR3 spans 15 amino acids. CDR3: CASSIDRGAYNEQFF. In nucleotides, the CDR3 is TGTGCCAGTAGTATCGACAGGGGAGCCTACAATGAGCAGTTCTTC.

The rearrangement uses TRBV5-1 and TRBJ2-3, with D possibly matching TRBD2 (6 bases). This CDR3 comprises 14 residues. V gave up 0 bases and J gave up 3 bases, with 8 bases separating them. The V gene's germline CDR1 is SGHRS and CDR2 YFSETQ. The CDR3 sequence: CASSLVGTTDTQYF. The CDR3 DNA is TGCGCCAGCAGCTTGGTTGGGACTACAGATACGCAGTATTTT.

The chain links TRBV2 to TRBJ2-5, with D possibly being TRBD1 (5 bases). CDR3 length: 13 residues. V was clipped by 1 base and J by 7 bases, with 10 bases between them. Germline V gene lookup returns CDR1 SNHLY and CDR2 FYNNEI. This CDR3 is CASSEEGLGTQYF. DNA for the CDR3: TGTGCCAGCAGTGAAGAGGGGCTAGGGACCCAGTACTTC. Full variable domain (rest looked up from reference TRBV2 and TRBJ2-5): EPEVTQTPSHQVTQMGQEVILRCVPISNHLYFYWYRQILGQKVEFLVSFYNNEISEKSEIFDDQFSVERPDGSNFTLKIRSTKLEDSAMYFCASSEEGLGTQYFGPGTRLLVL.

The CDR3 spells CASSQDGDRVGYTF. CDR3 sequence (DNA): TGTGCCAGCAGCCAAGATGGGGACAGGGTTGGCTACACCTTC. The J gene is TRBJ1-2, the V gene TRBV3-1 (or the pseudogene TRBV3-2); 9 bases are a match to TRBD1. With V trimmed by 0 bases and J by 7 bases, 3 bases remained unmatched. This CDR3 is built from 14 residues. Germline lookup yields CDR1 LGHDT and CDR2 YNNKEL (reference sequence).

This chain connects TRBV30 to TRBJ1-6; 9 bases map to TRBD1. With 2 bases clipped from V and 10 bases from J, the junction kept 9 bases outside the gene matches. Germline assignment: CDR1 GTSNPN and CDR2 SVGIG (reference sequence). CDR3 size: 15 residues. The CDR3 nucleotides read TGTGCCTGGAGTCAATCGGGACAGGGTAACTCACCCCTCCACTTT. Protein: CAWSQSGQGNSPLHF. The full variable domain, its missing parts supplied by reference TRBV30 and TRBJ1-6, is SQTIHQWPATLVQPVGSPLSLECTVEGTSNPNLYWYRQAAGRGLQLLFYSVGIGQISSEVPQNLSASRPQDRQFILSSKKLLLSDSGFYLCAWSQSGQGNSPLHFGNGTRLTVT.

This chain joins TRBV5-1 and TRBJ1-1; D ambiguous. Trimming pared 7 bases from V and 1 base from J, leaving 14 bases between. Germline values: CDR1 SGHRS, CDR2 YFSETQ. This CDR3 comprises 14 residues. CDR3 residues: CASSKYEGNTEAFF. Written as DNA, the CDR3 is TGCGCCAGCTCCAAATACGAGGGGAACACTGAAGCTTTCTTT.

V is TRBV25-1 and J is TRBJ2-7, with D perhaps TRBD2 (5 bases). The CDR3 is made up of 14 amino acids. V was trimmed by 3 bases and J by 1 base, leaving 10 bases between them. CDR1 is MGHDK, CDR2 SYGVNS, per germline. The DNA for the CDR3 is TGTGCCAGCAGTGATGTAGGAGGTTCCTACGAGCAGTACTTC. Residues: CASSDVGGSYEQYF.